This entry is about one T cell receptor (beta chain). Its antigen is undetermined. From germline, CDR1 is SGHTA and CDR2 FQGNSA. The V end lost 5 bases, the J end lost 4 bases, and 12 bases lay between the germline ends. The CDR3 has 13 amino acids. The data were obtained in a study of T cell responses to AZD1222 COVID-19 vaccine. Study conclusions and caveats: There were vaccine-associated CD4 TCRs across spike, dominant at 160-218 and 743-854. Nearly half of spike-specific TCRs reportedly target unmutated variant regions.

Sequencing was performed with immunoSEQ multiplex PCR; in TCRdb, only in-frame clones are kept and a portion is missing. This sample has 180,000 or so clones, with 80% to 90% found just once. The chain couples TRBV7-2 to TRBJ2-7; D gene unclear. The source was peripheral blood, collected 28 days after the second dose of the MenACWY control vaccine. The clonotype comes from an adult who received the MenACWY meningococcal vaccine as a control. The CDR3 coding sequence is TGTGCCAGCAGCCCAGTGGTGGAGTACGAGCAGTACTTC. Translated: CASSPVVEYEQYF.